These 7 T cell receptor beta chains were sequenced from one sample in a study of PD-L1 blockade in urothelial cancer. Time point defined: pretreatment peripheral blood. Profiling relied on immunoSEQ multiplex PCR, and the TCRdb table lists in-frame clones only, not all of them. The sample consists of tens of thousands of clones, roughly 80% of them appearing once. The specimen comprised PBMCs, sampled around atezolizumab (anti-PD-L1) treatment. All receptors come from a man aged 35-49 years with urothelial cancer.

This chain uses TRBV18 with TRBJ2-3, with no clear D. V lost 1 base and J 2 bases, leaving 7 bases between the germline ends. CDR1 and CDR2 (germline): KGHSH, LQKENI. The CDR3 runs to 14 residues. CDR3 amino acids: CASSPQSSTDTQYF. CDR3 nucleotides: TGTGCCAGCTCACCACAGAGTTCCACAGATACGCAGTATTTT.

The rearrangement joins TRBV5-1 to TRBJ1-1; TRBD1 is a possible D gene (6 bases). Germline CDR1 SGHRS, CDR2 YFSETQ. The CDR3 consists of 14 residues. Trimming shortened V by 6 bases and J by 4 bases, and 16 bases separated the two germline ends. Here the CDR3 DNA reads TGCGCCAGCACCCCCCAGGGGAGAAGCACTGAAGCTTTCTTT. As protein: CASTPQGRSTEAFF.

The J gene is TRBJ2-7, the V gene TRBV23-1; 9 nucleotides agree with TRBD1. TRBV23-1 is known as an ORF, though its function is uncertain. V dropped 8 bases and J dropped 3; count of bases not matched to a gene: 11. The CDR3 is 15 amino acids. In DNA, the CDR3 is TGCGCCAGCGTCGTTAGGGGACAGGGAGGCTACGAGCAGTACTTC. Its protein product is CASVVRGQGGYEQYF.

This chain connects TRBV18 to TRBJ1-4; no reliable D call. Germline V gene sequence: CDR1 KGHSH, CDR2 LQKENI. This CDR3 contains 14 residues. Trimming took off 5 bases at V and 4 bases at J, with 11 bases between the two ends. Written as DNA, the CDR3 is TGTGCCAGCTCATCATCGTACGGTAATGAAAAACTGTTTTTT. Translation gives CASSSSYGNEKLFF.

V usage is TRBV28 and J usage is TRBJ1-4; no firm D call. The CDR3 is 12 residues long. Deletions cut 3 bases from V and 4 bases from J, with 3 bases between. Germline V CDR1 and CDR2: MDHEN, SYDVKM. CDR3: CASSLYNEKLFF. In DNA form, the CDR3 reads TGTGCCAGCAGTTTGTATAATGAAAAACTGTTTTTT.

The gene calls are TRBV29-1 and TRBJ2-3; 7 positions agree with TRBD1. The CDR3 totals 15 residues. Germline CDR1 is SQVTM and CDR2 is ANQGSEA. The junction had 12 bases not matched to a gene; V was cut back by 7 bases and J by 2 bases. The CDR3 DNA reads TGCAGCGGGGGCGACAGGGCTCCAATCACAGATACGCAGTATTTT. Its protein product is CSGGDRAPITDTQYF.

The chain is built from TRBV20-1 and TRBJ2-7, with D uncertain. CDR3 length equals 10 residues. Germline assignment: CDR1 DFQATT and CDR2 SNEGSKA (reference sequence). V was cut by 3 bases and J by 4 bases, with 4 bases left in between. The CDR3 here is CSARSYEQYF. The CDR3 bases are TGCAGTGCTAGGAGTTACGAGCAGTACTTC.